These 24 T cell receptor beta chains came from one sample sequenced in a study of cytomegalovirus exposure and HLA in healthy donors. 13 Jbeta primers and 60 Vbeta primers were used for the PCR. Measured with immunoSEQ multiplex PCR; TCRdb has only the in-frame clones, and not every one. The table lists about 140,000 clones, roughly two thirds of them singletons, with 1.3% in the top ten. The sequenced sample was PBMCs. The receptor source for this set is a woman between 40 and 55 years old in good health and CMV-seronegative.

The gene calls are TRBV5-1 and TRBJ2-5, with a possible D match to TRBD1 (6 bases). V lost 4 bases and J lost 4, with 14 bases in between. The CDR3 extends over 14 amino acids. The germline gives CDR1 SGHRS, CDR2 YFSETQ. The CDR3, as DNA: TGCGCCAGCAGCAAAGACAGGACAGTAGAGACCCAGTACTTC. Translated, it gives CASSKDRTVETQYF.

The V gene is TRBV6-1, the J gene TRBJ1-6; a weak D match, TRBD1 (6 bases). V was pared by 10 bases and J by 0 bases, with 10 bases between. Germline CDR1 and CDR2: MNHNS and SASEGT. The CDR3 runs to 14 residues. The DNA of the CDR3 is TGTGCCACAGGGGAGTCCTCCTATAATTCACCCCTCCACTTT. This translates into CATGESSYNSPLHF.

This clone was counted once. This chain connects TRBV21-1 to TRBJ1-5. TRBV21-1 is a documented pseudogene. This CDR3 has 17 residues. The CDR3 loop reads CASSKWDGGGSNQPQHF. DNA for the CDR3: TGTGCCAGCAGCAAATGGGACGGGGGAGGCAGCAATCAGCCCCAGCATTTT.

This chain links TRBV15 with TRBJ1-4; D might be TRBD1 (5 bases). There are 13 residues in the CDR3. The V and J ends lost 1 base and 8 bases respectively, with 8 bases between them. The V gene's germline CDR1 is LNHNV and CDR2 YYDKDF (reference sequence). Here the CDR3 reads CATSRAQGEKLFF. CDR3 sequence (DNA): TGTGCCACCAGCAGAGCTCAGGGCGAAAAACTGTTTTTT.

The chain links TRBV14 to TRBJ2-5, with 13 bases identical to TRBD2. The V and J ends lost 4 bases and 14 bases, in that order; junction bases with no gene match: 7. Germline values: CDR1 SGHDN, CDR2 FVKESK. The CDR3 runs 13 residues. CDR3 region: CASSLGLAGESYF. CDR3 DNA: TGTGCCAGCAGCCTCGGACTAGCGGGGGAGTCTTACTTC.

The rearrangement links TRBV7-9 to TRBJ2-1; 10 bases are a match to TRBD1. The CDR3 has 15 amino acids. In germline, CDR1 is SEHNR, CDR2 FQNEAQ (reference sequence). V was pared by 8 bases and J by 4 bases, with 8 bases of the junction left unmatched. CDR3 coding DNA: TGTGCCAGCCTCCAACGGGACAGGGGTTACAATGAGCAGTTCTTC. It is translated as CASLQRDRGYNEQFF.

This clone was seen a few times. The chain is built from TRBV29-1 and TRBJ1-1, with D unclear. The V end lost 4 bases, the J end lost 1 base, and 7 bases lay between the germline ends. Germline V gene lookup returns CDR1 SQVTM and CDR2 ANQGSEA. The CDR3 spans 12 residues. This CDR3 is CSVGRENTEAFF. CDR3 DNA sequence: TGCAGCGTTGGTCGGGAGAACACTGAAGCTTTCTTT.

This chain joins TRBV18 and TRBJ2-5, with 15 bases fitting TRBD2. Germline V gene lookup returns CDR1 KGHSH and CDR2 LQKENI. The length of the CDR3 is 16 residues. V dropped 1 base and J dropped 3; count of bases not matched to a gene: 0. The chain's CDR3 is CASSPRTSGGEETQYF. CDR3 nucleotide sequence: TGTGCCAGCTCACCACGGACTAGCGGGGGGGAAGAGACCCAGTACTTC.

J is TRBJ2-3 and V is TRBV5-4; D is unclear. Per germline, CDR1 SGHNT and CDR2 YYREEE (reference sequence). This CDR3 has 15 residues. V was pared by 2 bases and J by 1 base, with 11 bases between. The CDR3 DNA follows: TGTGCCAGCAGCTTTTATCAGATGGGCACAGATACGCAGTATTTT. Its translation: CASSFYQMGTDTQYF.

This clone came up once. V usage is TRBV11-2 and J usage is TRBJ2-1, with D uncertain. V dropped 5 bases and J dropped 0 bases, with 8 bases sitting between them. Germline V lookup: CDR1 SGHAT, CDR2 FQNNGV. This CDR3 has 14 residues. The chain's CDR3 is CASSPSYSYNEQFF. The CDR3, as DNA: TGTGCCAGCAGCCCGTCCTACTCCTACAATGAGCAGTTCTTC.

The chain employs TRBV10-3 and TRBJ2-7, with D perhaps matching TRBD2 (7 bases). CDR1 and CDR2 from the germline V gene are ENHRY and SYGVKD. This CDR3 spans 16 amino acids. Deletions cut 1 base from V and 7 bases from J, with 20 bases between. CDR3 amino acids: CAISEFGGQRGWEQYV. In DNA, the CDR3 is TGTGCCATCAGTGAGTTCGGGGGGCAAAGGGGTTGGGAGCAGTACGTC.

The chain links TRBV5-1 to TRBJ2-4; 9 bases agree with TRBD1. CDR1 and CDR2 from the germline V gene are SGHRS and YFSETQ. J lost 2 bases, V lost 6 bases, and 6 bases had no gene match. The CDR3 is 15 residues long. The CDR3 coding sequence is TGCGCCAGCAACGGACAGGGGCTTTCCAAAAACATTCAGTACTTC. It translates to CASNGQGLSKNIQYF. The full variable domain, rest sourced from reference TRBV5-1 and TRBJ2-4, is KAGVTQTPRYLIKTRGQQVTLSCSPISGHRSVSWYQQTPGQGLQFLFEYFSETQRNKGNFPGRFSGRQFSNSRSEMNVSTLELGDSALYLCASNGQGLSKNIQYFGAGTRLSVL.

This clone was found a few times. This sequence joins TRBV4-1 and TRBJ1-5; D may be TRBD1 (5 bases). The CDR3 is made up of 19 amino acids. The germline V gene encodes CDR1 MGHRA and CDR2 YSYEKL. V lost 3 bases and J 0 bases, leaving 21 bases between the germline ends. The CDR3 region has the DNA TGCGCCAGCAGCCATCCTGGGCCCCGACAGTTCAATAGCAATCAGCCCCAGCATTTT. This translates into CASSHPGPRQFNSNQPQHF.

The chain combines TRBV6-5 with TRBJ1-2; 10 positions match TRBD1. The V and J ends lost 6 bases and 8 bases, in that order; junction bases with no gene match: 9. Germline values: CDR1 MNHEY, CDR2 SVGAGI. The CDR3 totals 14 residues. CDR3 coding DNA: TGTGCCAGCAGAAACCCGGGACAGGGGAGGGGCTACACCTTC. Protein: CASRNPGQGRGYTF.

This chain links TRBV4-1 with TRBJ2-3; 9 bases agree with TRBD1. The CDR3 is made up of 17 amino acids. The ends lost 0 bases at V and 5 bases at J; junction bases unmatched: 9. Germline V gene data show CDR1 as MGHRA and CDR2 as YSYEKL. CDR3 in amino acids: CASSQEGGTGYGDTQYF. The CDR3 region has the DNA TGCGCCAGCAGCCAAGAAGGGGGGACAGGGTATGGAGATACGCAGTATTTT.

The gene calls are TRBV6-1 and TRBJ1-5, with 8 bases matching TRBD1. This CDR3 region has 14 residues. V dropped 4 bases and J dropped 7; count of bases not matched to a gene: 6. In germline, CDR1 is MNHNS, CDR2 SASEGT. The CDR3 DNA sequence: TGTGCCAGCAGTGCAGACAGGGGATACCAGCCCCAGCATTTT. It codes for CASSADRGYQPQHF.

This chain links TRBV19 with TRBJ2-7, with D possibly being TRBD1 (6 bases). The CDR3 covers 18 residues. Deletions cut 0 bases from V and 3 bases from J, with 21 bases between. In germline, CDR1 is LNHDA, CDR2 SQIVND (reference sequence). The CDR3 is CASSIDITHTGMGYEQYV. CDR3 DNA: TGTGCCAGTAGTATAGACATTACTCACACAGGGATGGGCTACGAGCAGTACGTC.

On this clone itself: One junction end disagrees with the germline gene, perhaps due to a read error. The J gene is TRBJ2-1, the V gene TRBV7-7; weak D call: TRBD1 (6 bases). The germline V gene encodes CDR1 SSHAT and CDR2 FNYEAQ (reference sequence). The CDR3 is 13 amino acids. CDR3 loop: CASSLDQTGEQFF. The CDR3 DNA reads as TGTGCTAGCAGCTTAGATCAGACAGGTGAGCAGTTCTTC.

The chain links TRBV18 to TRBJ1-1, with D unclear. The germline CDR1 and CDR2 sequences are KGHSH and LQKENI. CDR3 size: 12 residues. V lost 3 bases to trimming and J lost 7 bases, with 9 bases between them. CDR3 protein: CASSPAQNEAFF. The CDR3 bases are TGTGCCAGCTCACCGGCCCAGAATGAAGCTTTCTTT.

The V and J genes are TRBV6-6 and TRBJ2-3; D gene unclear. V gave up 0 bases and J gave up 0 bases, with 4 bases separating them. Germline V lookup: CDR1 MNHNY, CDR2 SVGAGI (reference sequence). The CDR3 spans 14 residues. CDR3 nucleotides: TGTGCCAGCAGTTACTCCCATAGCACAGATACGCAGTATTTT. It yields the protein CASSYSHSTDTQYF.

CDR3 in amino acids: CASSGRLGLAGTSYNEQFF. CDR3 DNA: TGTGCCAGCAGCGGACGACTAGGACTAGCGGGGACTTCCTACAATGAGCAGTTCTTC. The chain links TRBV9 to TRBJ2-1, with 12 bases fitting TRBD2. Trimming at V came to 3 bases and at J to 1 base, leaving 11 bases not matched to a gene. Germline CDR1 SGDLS, CDR2 YYNGEE. The CDR3 is 19 residues long.

This clone was recorded once. The chain combines TRBV9 with TRBJ2-1; 7 bases align to TRBD2. V dropped 6 bases and J dropped 7; count of bases not matched to a gene: 7. This CDR3 has 13 amino acids. CDR1 is SGDLS and CDR2 is YYNGEE in the germline V gene. CDR3 DNA: TGTGCCAGCACCCGAGGGGAGGGGAATGAGCAGTTCTTC. This translates into CASTRGEGNEQFF.

The count of this clone is one. DNA of the CDR3: TGTGCCAGTAGTAACTATGGCTACACCTTC. It codes for CASSNYGYTF. The V gene is TRBV25-1, the J gene TRBJ1-2; D ambiguous. The CDR3 runs to 10 residues. Germline V gene lookup returns CDR1 MGHDK and CDR2 SYGVNS. V shed 9 bases and J shed 1 base, with 3 bases lying between them.

The chain uses TRBV7-3 and TRBJ2-2; D might be TRBD2 (5 bases). Germline CDR1 SGHTA, CDR2 FQGTGA. The CDR3 extends over 13 amino acids. The V end was cut by 5 bases, the J end by 4 bases, with 8 bases between. CDR3 protein: CASSRLPTGELFF. CDR3 bases: TGTGCCAGCAGCCGACTACCCACCGGGGAGCTGTTTTTT.